What follows are 17 T cell receptor beta chains derived from one specimen sequenced in a study of control samples from healthy donors and cancer patients. Some clones are missing from TCRdb's copy, which holds only in-frame ones; the method was immunoSEQ multiplex PCR. This sample has under 100,000 clones, with about 89% found just once. Material: PBMCs. All receptors come from a woman aged 45-65 years with colorectal cancer.

The table lists this clone with a count of one. The chain employs TRBV10-3 and TRBJ2-2; D is uncertain. The V end lost 6 bases, the J end lost 2 bases, and 10 bases lay between the germline ends. Germline V gives CDR1 ENHRY, CDR2 SYGVKD. CDR3 length equals 14 residues. The CDR3 is CAIRRTDNTGELFF. CDR3 in DNA: TGTGCCATCAGAAGGACGGACAACACCGGGGAGCTGTTTTTT.

This sequence joins TRBV7-3 and TRBJ1-6; no reliable D call. With 2 bases removed from V and 13 bases from J, the gap between germline ends came to 12 bases. This CDR3 contains 13 residues. From germline, CDR1 is SGHTA and CDR2 FQGTGA. For the CDR3, the DNA is TGTGCCAGCAGCTTAGAGGGCGGTAACCCCCTCCACTTT. Translation gives CASSLEGGNPLHF.

The V and J genes are TRBV7-2 and TRBJ1-4; D call uncertain. This CDR3 region has 13 residues. Trimming stripped 6 bases from V and 7 bases from J, with 12 bases between. CDR1 SGHTA and CDR2 FQGNSA come from the germline V gene. This CDR3 reads CASRGRLGEKLFF. Here the CDR3 DNA reads TGTGCCAGCAGAGGGCGTCTGGGTGAAAAACTGTTTTTT.

V usage is TRBV10-3 and J usage is TRBJ1-5, with a tentative D call TRBD1 (5 bases). The V gene lost 0 bases and the J gene lost 3 bases, with 12 bases spanning the gap. From germline, CDR1 is ENHRY and CDR2 SYGVKD. The CDR3 loop spans 16 amino acids. CDR3 bases: TGTGCCATCAGTGAGTCGTTTCAGGGAGTCAATCAGCCCCAGCATTTT. Translation gives CAISESFQGVNQPQHF.

The gene calls are TRBV18 and TRBJ1-1; D is uncertain. The germline V gene has CDR1 KGHSH and CDR2 LQKENI. This CDR3 comprises 16 residues. Deletions cut 3 bases from V and 1 base from J, with 15 bases between. The CDR3 DNA follows: TGTGCCAGCTCACCTTCTATCGCAGGAGAGAACACTGAAGCTTTCTTT. Protein: CASSPSIAGENTEAFF.

This clone was detected only once. The chain joins TRBV12-3 or TRBV12-4 to TRBJ1-5; TRBD1 is a possible D gene (6 bases). V was trimmed by 2 bases and J by 6 bases, leaving 8 bases between them. The CDR3 is 13 residues long. The CDR3 DNA follows: TGTGCCAGCAGTTTACAGACAGGTCAGCCCCAGCATTTT. Encoded protein: CASSLQTGQPQHF.

The chain carries TRBV7-8 and TRBJ1-1; the D gene is possibly TRBD1 (5 bases). V was pared by 1 base and J by 6 bases, with 12 bases between. The CDR3 loop spans 14 amino acids. CDR1 and CDR2 from the germline V gene are SGHVS and FQNEAQ. The CDR3 loop reads CASSLERGVSEAFF. The CDR3 DNA follows: TGTGCCAGCAGCTTAGAGCGGGGGGTCTCTGAAGCTTTCTTT.

This chain joins TRBV6-1 and TRBJ2-2; possibly TRBD1 for D (5 bases). Germline V gene lookup returns CDR1 MNHNS and CDR2 SASEGT. The CDR3 is 16 amino acids. V was cut by 1 base and J by 8 bases, with 17 bases left in between. The CDR3 here is CASSEDPGQELGELFF. The CDR3 DNA sequence: TGTGCCAGCAGTGAAGACCCAGGGCAGGAATTGGGGGAGCTGTTTTTT.

The chain is built from TRBV7-3 and TRBJ1-1; unclear D gene. The CDR3 totals 15 residues. V lost 4 bases and J 2 bases, leaving 14 bases between the germline ends. Germline V gene data show CDR1 as SGHTA and CDR2 as FQGTGA. The CDR3 loop reads CASSWVLNRNTEAFF. The DNA for the CDR3 is TGTGCCAGCAGCTGGGTCCTGAATAGAAACACTGAAGCTTTCTTT.

V and J are TRBV24-1 and TRBJ2-3; possibly TRBD2 for D (5 bases). Germline values: CDR1 KGHDR, CDR2 SFDVKD. V lost 5 bases and J 0 bases, leaving 14 bases between the germline ends. The CDR3 extends over 16 amino acids. CDR3 in amino acids: CATSGEGTSSTDTQYF. CDR3 DNA sequence: TGTGCCACCAGTGGTGAGGGAACCTCTAGCACAGATACGCAGTATTTT.

The rearrangement uses TRBV5-7 and TRBJ2-7; 10 nucleotides align to TRBD2. TRBV5-7 is reported as an ORF; its role is uncertain. J was trimmed by 2 bases and V by 4 bases; bases with no gene match: 3. CDR3 size: 14 residues. This CDR3 reads CASSQGLAPYEQYV. In DNA form, the CDR3 reads TGTGCCAGCAGCCAGGGACTAGCGCCCTACGAGCAGTACGTC.

The chain is built from TRBV11-3 and TRBJ1-1; tentatively, D is TRBD1 (5 bases). V gave up 5 bases and J gave up 1 base, with 14 bases separating them. Germline values: CDR1 SGHNT, CDR2 YENEEA. There are 15 residues in the CDR3. CDR3 region: CASSKGGTANTEAFF. CDR3 nucleotides: TGTGCCAGCAGCAAAGGTGGGACGGCGAACACTGAAGCTTTCTTT.

This sequence joins TRBV19 and TRBJ1-2; 8 positions match TRBD1. There are 13 residues in the CDR3. Germline V CDR1 and CDR2: LNHDA, SQIVND (reference sequence). V shed 5 bases, J shed 4 bases, and the junction held 3 bases outside the gene matches. The CDR3 sequence is CASSVQGGYGYTF. Written as DNA, the CDR3 is TGTGCCAGTAGTGTACAGGGGGGCTATGGCTACACCTTC.

The chain joins TRBV28 to TRBJ1-2; no reliable D call. The V and J ends lost 6 bases and 13 bases respectively, with 18 bases between them. Germline CDR1 MDHEN, CDR2 SYDVKM. CDR3 length equals 12 residues. DNA of the CDR3: TGTGCCAGCAGCTTGAGAGTTCTTGATCTCACCTTC. Its translation is CASSLRVLDLTF.

V is TRBV18 and J is TRBJ2-3; D is possibly TRBD2 (7 bases). This CDR3 contains 16 residues. In germline, CDR1 is KGHSH, CDR2 LQKENI. Trimming removed 0 bases at V and 2 bases at J, with 12 bases between. In DNA form, the CDR3 reads TGTGCCAGCTCACCACCGGGGGGGCCGGTCACAGATACGCAGTATTTT. Protein sequence: CASSPPGGPVTDTQYF.

The V call is TRBV7-2, the J call TRBJ2-3; D uncertain. V lost 5 bases, J lost 2 bases, and 14 bases lay in between. This CDR3 is 15 amino acids long. Germline V gives CDR1 SGHTA, CDR2 FQGNSA. CDR3 coding DNA: TGTGCCAGCAGCAGAACGCGGCTCCCCACAGATACGCAGTATTTT. Its translation: CASSRTRLPTDTQYF.

The chain joins TRBV11-2 to TRBJ2-7; 7 bases map to TRBD1. After removal of 4 bases from V and 4 bases from J, the junction contained 16 bases not matched to a gene. This CDR3 is 17 amino acids long. The germline V gene has CDR1 SGHAT and CDR2 FQNNGV. The CDR3 loop reads CASSYHRTGPFTYEQYV. For the CDR3, the DNA is TGTGCCAGCAGCTACCACAGGACAGGACCGTTTACGTACGAGCAGTACGTC.